The clone carrying this TCR beta chain was detected a few times. Its target is not known. Trimming removed 0 bases at V and 8 bases at J, with 13 bases between. The CDR3 runs to 15 residues. Germline lookup yields CDR1 SGHVS and CDR2 FNYEAQ. The sample belongs to a study of cytomegalovirus exposure and HLA in healthy donors. Study at large: Researchers previously reported finding 100 million or so unique TCR beta sequences from about 170 million T cells. Around 78 million unique TCRs, all from HLA-typed donors, were included in an early release of the data. Findings of the study overall: In an earlier analysis, productive rearrangement rates for most beta V segments clustered near 87% or 30%. A later look showed TCR association rates differing by HLA locus, highest for DRB1 and lowest for HLA-C.

PCR was performed using 60 Vbeta and 13 Jbeta primers. Profiled with immunoSEQ multiplex PCR; TCRdb holds only in-frame clones, not every one. This sample has approximately 110,000 clones, with around 70% found just once. The TCR was taken from a woman between 40 and 55 years old in good health and CMV-seronegative. The chain carries TRBV7-6 and TRBJ1-4; a weak D match, TRBD1 (5 bases). The sequenced material came from PBMCs. CDR3 loop: CASSLAGRAGEKLFF. The DNA of the CDR3 is TGTGCCAGCAGCTTAGCGGGCAGGGCTGGGGAAAAACTGTTTTTT. Full variable domain (outside the CDR3, taken from reference TRBV7-6 and TRBJ1-4): GAGVSQSPRYKVTKRGQDVALRCDPISGHVSLYWYRQALGQGPEFLTYFNYEAQQDKSGLPNDRFSAERPEGSISTLTIQRTEQRDSAMYRCASSLAGRAGEKLFFGSGTQLSVL.